The clone carrying this T cell receptor (beta chain) was counted once. Sequencing used immunoSEQ multiplex PCR; TCRdb keeps in-frame clones, though not all of them. The table lists around 2,000,000 clones, about 93% of them singletons. The entry originates in a study of shared clonotypes between healthy human individuals. Naive CD8 populations comprised CD45RO-negative cells positively selected for CCR7, excluding terminally differentiated effector memory CD45RA+ cells. The CDR3 is 15 residues long. The germline V and J ends were trimmed by 0 bases and 0 bases, with 8 bases remaining between them. Germline V gene data show CDR1 as MNHEY and CDR2 as SMNVEV (reference sequence).

Sequencing was done on a sample of naive CD8+ T cells from PBMCs. This sequence was found in a man younger than 35 in good health. Some clones in this sample may be carry-over from other donors' samples. The chain couples TRBV27 to TRBJ1-2; maybe TRBD1 (5 bases). CDR3 DNA sequence: TGTGCCAGCAGTTTATCAGGGACCCCTAACTATGGCTACACCTTC. Its protein product is CASSLSGTPNYGYTF.